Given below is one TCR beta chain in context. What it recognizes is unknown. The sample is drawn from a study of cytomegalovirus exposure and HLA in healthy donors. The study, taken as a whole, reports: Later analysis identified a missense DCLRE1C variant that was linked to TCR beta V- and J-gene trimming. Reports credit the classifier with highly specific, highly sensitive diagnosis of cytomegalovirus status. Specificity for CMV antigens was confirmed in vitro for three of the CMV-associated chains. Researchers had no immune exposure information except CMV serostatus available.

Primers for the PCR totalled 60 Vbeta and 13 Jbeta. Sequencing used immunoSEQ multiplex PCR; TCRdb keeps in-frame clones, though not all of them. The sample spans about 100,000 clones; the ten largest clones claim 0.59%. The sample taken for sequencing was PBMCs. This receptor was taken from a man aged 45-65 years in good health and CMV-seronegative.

This CDR3 reads CASSNKGLPNYEQYF. The DNA of the CDR3 is TGTGCCAGCAGTAATAAAGGACTCCCGAACTACGAGCAGTACTTC. The chain carries TRBV25-1 and TRBJ2-7; tentatively, D is TRBD2 (5 bases). Deletions cut 5 bases from V and 3 bases from J, with 17 bases between. Germline lookup yields CDR1 MGHDK and CDR2 SYGVNS. The CDR3 loop spans 15 amino acids.